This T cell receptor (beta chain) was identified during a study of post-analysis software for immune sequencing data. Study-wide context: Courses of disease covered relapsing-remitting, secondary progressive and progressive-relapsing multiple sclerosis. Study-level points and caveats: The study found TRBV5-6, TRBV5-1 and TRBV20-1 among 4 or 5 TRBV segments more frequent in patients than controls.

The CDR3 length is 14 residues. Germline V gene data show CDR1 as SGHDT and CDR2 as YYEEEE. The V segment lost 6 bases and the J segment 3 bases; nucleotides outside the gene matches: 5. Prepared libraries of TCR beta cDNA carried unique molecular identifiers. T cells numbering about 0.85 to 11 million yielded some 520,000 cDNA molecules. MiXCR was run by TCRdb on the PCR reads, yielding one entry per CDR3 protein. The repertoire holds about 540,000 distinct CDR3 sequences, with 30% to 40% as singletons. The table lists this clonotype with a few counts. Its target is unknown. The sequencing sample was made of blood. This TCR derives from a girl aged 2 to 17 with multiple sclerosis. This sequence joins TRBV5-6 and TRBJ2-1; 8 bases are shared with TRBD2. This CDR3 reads CASILRGGYNEQFF. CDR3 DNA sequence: TGTGCCAGCATCCTTCGGGGGGGCTACAATGAGCAGTTCTTC. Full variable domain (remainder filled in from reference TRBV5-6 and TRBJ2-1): DAGVTQSPTHLIKTRGQQVTLRCSPKSGHDTVSWYQQALGQGPQFIFQYYEEEERQRGNFPDRFSGHQFPNYSSELNVNALLLGDSALYLCASILRGGYNEQFFGPGTRLTVL.